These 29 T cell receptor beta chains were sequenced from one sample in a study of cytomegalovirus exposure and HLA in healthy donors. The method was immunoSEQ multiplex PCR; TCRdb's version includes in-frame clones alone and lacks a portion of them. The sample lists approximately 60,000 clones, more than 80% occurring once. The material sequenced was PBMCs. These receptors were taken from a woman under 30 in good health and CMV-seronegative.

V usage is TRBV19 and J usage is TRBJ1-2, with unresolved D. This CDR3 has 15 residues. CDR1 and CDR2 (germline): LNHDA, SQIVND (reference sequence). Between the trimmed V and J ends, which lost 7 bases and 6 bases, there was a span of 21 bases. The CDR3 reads CASTQTRTGRDGYTF. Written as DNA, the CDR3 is TGTGCCAGTACTCAAACCAGGACGGGGAGGGATGGCTACACCTTC.

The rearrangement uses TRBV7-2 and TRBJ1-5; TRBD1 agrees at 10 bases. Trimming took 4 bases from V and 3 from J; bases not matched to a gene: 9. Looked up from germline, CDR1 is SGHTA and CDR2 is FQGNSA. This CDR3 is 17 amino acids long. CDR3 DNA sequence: TGTGCCAGCAGCTGGCGGGGTGGGACAGGGGCCAATCAGCCCCAGCATTTT. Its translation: CASSWRGGTGANQPQHF. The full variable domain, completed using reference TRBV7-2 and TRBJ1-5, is GAGVSQSPSNKVTEKGKDVELRCDPISGHTALYWYRQSLGQGLEFLIYFQGNSAPDKSGLPSDRFSAERTGGSVSTLTIQRTQQEDSAVYLCASSWRGGTGANQPQHFGDGTRLSIL.

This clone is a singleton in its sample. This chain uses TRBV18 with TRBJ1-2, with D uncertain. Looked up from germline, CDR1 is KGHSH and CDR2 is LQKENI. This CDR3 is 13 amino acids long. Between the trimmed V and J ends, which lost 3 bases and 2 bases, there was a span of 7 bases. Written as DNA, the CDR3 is TGTGCCAGCTCACCGGAACAGAACTATGGCTACACCTTC. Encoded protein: CASSPEQNYGYTF.

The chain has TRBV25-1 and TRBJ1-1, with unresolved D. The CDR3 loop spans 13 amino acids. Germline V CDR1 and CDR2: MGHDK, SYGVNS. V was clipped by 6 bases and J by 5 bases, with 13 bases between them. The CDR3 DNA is TGTGCCAGCAGGAGAACACGGAGTACTGAAGCTTTCTTT. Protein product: CASRRTRSTEAFF.

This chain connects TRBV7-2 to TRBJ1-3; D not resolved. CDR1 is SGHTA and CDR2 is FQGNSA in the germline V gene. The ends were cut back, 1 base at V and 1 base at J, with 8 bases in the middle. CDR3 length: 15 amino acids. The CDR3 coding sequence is TGTGCCAGCAGCTTAGAACCGGGTTCTGGAAACACCATATATTTT. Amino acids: CASSLEPGSGNTIYF. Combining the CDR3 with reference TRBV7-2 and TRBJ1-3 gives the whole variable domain GAGVSQSPSNKVTEKGKDVELRCDPISGHTALYWYRQSLGQGLEFLIYFQGNSAPDKSGLPSDRFSAERTGGSVSTLTIQRTQQEDSAVYLCASSLEPGSGNTIYFGEGSWLTVV.

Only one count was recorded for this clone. CDR3 bases: TGTGCCAGCAGCGTAGGGGGCTCGAATTCACCCCTCCACTTT. Its translation is CASSVGGSNSPLHF. The chain recombines TRBV9 with TRBJ1-6, with a weak D call TRBD1 (5 bases). The CDR3 sequence is 14 residues long. V lost 0 bases and J lost 7, with 8 bases in between. CDR1 is SGDLS, CDR2 YYNGEE, per germline.

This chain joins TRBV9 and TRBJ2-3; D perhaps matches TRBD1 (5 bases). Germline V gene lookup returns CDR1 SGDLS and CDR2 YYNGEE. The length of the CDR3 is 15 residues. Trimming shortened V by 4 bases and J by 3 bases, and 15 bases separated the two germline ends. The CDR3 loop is CASSPGWAGTDTQYF. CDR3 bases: TGTGCCAGCAGCCCCGGTTGGGCAGGGACAGATACGCAGTATTTT.

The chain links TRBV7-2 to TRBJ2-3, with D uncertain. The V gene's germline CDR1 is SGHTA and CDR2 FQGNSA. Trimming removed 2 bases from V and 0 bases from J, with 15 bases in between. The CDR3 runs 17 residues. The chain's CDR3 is CASSLPTRSSSTDTQYF. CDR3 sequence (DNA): TGTGCCAGCAGCTTACCCACCCGGAGCTCTAGCACAGATACGCAGTATTTT.

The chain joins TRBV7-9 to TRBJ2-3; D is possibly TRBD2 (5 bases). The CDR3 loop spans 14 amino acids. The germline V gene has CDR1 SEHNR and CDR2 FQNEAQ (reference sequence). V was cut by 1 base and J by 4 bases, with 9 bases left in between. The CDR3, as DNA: TGTGCCAGCAGCTTAGACCTGAGGGCAGATACGCAGTATTTT. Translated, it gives CASSLDLRADTQYF.

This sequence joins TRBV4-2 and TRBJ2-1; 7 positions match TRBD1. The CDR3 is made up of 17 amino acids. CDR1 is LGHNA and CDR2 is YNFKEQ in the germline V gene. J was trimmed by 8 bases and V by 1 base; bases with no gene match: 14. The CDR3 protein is CASSQGETGEGWYEQFF. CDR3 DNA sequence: TGTGCCAGCAGCCAAGGGGAAACAGGGGAAGGTTGGTATGAGCAGTTCTTC.

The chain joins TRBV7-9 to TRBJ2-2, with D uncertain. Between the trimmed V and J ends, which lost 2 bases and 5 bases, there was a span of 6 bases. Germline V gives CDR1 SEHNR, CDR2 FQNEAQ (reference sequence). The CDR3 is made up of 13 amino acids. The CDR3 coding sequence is TGTGCCAGCAGCTTACCCCTAACCGGGGAGCTGTTTTTT. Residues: CASSLPLTGELFF.

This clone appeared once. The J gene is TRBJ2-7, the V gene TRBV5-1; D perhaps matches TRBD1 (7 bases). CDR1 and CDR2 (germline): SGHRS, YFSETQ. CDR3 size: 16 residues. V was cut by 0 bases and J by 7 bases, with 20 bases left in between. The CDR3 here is CASSLGDSGGGFEQYV. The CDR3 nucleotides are TGCGCCAGCAGCTTGGGGGACAGTGGCGGAGGGTTTGAGCAGTACGTC.

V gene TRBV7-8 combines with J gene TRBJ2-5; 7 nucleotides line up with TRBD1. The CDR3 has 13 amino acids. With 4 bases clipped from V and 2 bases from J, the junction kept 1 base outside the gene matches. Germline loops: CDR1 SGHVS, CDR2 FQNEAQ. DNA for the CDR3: TGTGCCAGCAGCTGGGGACAGCAAGAGACCCAGTACTTC. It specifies CASSWGQQETQYF.

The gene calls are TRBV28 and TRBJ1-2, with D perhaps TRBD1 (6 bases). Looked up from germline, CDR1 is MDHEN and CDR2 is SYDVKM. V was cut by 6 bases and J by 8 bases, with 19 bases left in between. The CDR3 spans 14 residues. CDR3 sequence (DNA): TGTGCCAGCAGCCGCAACCTATTCGGACAGGGCTACACCTTC. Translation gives CASSRNLFGQGYTF.

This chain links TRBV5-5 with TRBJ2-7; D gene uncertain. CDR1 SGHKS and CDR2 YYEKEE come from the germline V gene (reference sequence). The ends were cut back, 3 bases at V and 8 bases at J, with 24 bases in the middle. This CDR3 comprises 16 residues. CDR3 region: CASSSQYDPRQGQQYF. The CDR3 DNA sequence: TGTGCCAGCAGCTCACAGTACGACCCCCGGCAAGGCCAGCAGTACTTC.

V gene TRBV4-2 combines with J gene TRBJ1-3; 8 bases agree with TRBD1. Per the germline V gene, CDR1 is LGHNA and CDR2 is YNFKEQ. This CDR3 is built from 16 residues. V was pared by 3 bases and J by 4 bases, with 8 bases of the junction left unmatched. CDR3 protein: CASSHEQGVSGNTIYF. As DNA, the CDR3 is TGTGCCAGCAGCCATGAACAGGGGGTTTCAGGAAACACCATATATTTT.

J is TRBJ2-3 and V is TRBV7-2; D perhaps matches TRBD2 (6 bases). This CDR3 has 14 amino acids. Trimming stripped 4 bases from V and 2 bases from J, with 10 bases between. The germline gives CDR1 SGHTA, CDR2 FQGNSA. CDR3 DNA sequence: TGTGCCAGCAGCTACGGAGGGAACACAGATACGCAGTATTTT. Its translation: CASSYGGNTDTQYF.

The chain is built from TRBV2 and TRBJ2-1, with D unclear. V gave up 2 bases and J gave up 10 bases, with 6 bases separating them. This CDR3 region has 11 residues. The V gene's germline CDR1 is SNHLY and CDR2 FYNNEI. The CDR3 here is CASSEPTEQFF. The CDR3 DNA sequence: TGTGCCAGCAGTGAACCAACAGAGCAGTTCTTC. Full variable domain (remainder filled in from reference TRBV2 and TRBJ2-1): EPEVTQTPSHQVTQMGQEVILRCVPISNHLYFYWYRQILGQKVEFLVSFYNNEISEKSEIFDDQFSVERPDGSNFTLKIRSTKLEDSAMYFCASSEPTEQFFGPGTRLTVL.

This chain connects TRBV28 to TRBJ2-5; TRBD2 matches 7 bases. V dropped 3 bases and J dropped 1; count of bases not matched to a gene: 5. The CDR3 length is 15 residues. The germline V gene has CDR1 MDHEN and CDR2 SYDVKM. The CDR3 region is CASSLGGRAQETQYF. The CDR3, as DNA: TGTGCCAGCAGTTTGGGAGGGAGGGCCCAAGAGACCCAGTACTTC.

The CDR3 DNA is TGTGCCAGCAGCCTAAACAGGGTTGGAGATACGCAGTATTTT. It is translated as CASSLNRVGDTQYF. V gene TRBV6-1 combines with J gene TRBJ2-3, with a possible D match to TRBD1 (6 bases). Between the trimmed V and J ends, which lost 6 bases and 5 bases, there was a span of 15 bases. The CDR3 extends over 14 amino acids. The V gene's germline CDR1 is MNHNS and CDR2 SASEGT.

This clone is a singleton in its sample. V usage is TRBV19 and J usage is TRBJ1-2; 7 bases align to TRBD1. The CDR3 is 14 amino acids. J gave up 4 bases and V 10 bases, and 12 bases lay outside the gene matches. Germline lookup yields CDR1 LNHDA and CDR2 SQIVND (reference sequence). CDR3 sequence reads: CATTRGVGSYGYTF. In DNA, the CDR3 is TGTGCCACCACCAGGGGGGTCGGCTCCTATGGCTACACCTTC.

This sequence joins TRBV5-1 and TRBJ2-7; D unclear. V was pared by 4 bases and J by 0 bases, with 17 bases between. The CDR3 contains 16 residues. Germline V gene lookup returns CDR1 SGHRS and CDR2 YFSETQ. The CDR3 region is CASSLHSRLPSYEQYF. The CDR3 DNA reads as TGCGCCAGCAGCCTGCACTCACGATTACCCTCCTACGAGCAGTACTTC. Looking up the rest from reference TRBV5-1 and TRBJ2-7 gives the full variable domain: KAGVTQTPRYLIKTRGQQVTLSCSPISGHRSVSWYQQTPGQGLQFLFEYFSETQRNKGNFPGRFSGRQFSNSRSEMNVSTLELGDSALYLCASSLHSRLPSYEQYFGPGTRLTVT.

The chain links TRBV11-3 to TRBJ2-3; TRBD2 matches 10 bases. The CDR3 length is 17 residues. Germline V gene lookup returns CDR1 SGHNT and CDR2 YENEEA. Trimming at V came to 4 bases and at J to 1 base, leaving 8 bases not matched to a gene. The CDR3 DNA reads TGTGCCAGCAGCTCCCTGAGCGGGAGGGGGCGCACAGATACGCAGTATTTT. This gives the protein CASSSLSGRGRTDTQYF.

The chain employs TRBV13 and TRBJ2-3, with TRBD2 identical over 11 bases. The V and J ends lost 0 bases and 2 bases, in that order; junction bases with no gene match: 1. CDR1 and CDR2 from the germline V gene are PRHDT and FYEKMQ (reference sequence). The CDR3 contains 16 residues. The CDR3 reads CASSLGLAGVTDTQYF. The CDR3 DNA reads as TGTGCCAGCAGCTTAGGACTAGCGGGGGTCACAGATACGCAGTATTTT.

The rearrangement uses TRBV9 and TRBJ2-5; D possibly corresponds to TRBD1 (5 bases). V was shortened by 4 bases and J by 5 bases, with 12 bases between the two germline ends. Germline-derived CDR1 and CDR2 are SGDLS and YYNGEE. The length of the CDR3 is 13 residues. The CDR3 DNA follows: TGTGCCAGCAGCACCAGGGTTCTGGAGACCCAGTACTTC. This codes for CASSTRVLETQYF.

CDR3 residues: CASSIGGQSNYGYTF. The CDR3 DNA follows: TGTGCCAGTAGTATAGGAGGACAATCTAACTATGGCTACACCTTC. J is TRBJ1-2 and V is TRBV19; tentatively, D is TRBD1 (5 bases). In germline, CDR1 is LNHDA, CDR2 SQIVND (reference sequence). Trimming shortened V by 1 base and J by 0 bases, and 9 bases separated the two germline ends. This CDR3 region has 15 residues.

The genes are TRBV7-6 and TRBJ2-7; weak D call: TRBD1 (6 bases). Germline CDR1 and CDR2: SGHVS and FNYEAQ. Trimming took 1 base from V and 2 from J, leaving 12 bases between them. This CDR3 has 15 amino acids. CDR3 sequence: CASSLEQGPAYEQYF. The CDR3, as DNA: TGTGCCAGCAGCTTAGAACAGGGTCCAGCCTACGAGCAGTACTTC.

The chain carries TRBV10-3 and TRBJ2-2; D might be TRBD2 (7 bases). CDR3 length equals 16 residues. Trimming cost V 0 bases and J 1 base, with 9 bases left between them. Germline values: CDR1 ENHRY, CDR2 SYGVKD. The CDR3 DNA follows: TGTGCCATCAGTGAGTCGGGGGGGCAGAACACCGGGGAGCTGTTTTTT. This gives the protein CAISESGGQNTGELFF.

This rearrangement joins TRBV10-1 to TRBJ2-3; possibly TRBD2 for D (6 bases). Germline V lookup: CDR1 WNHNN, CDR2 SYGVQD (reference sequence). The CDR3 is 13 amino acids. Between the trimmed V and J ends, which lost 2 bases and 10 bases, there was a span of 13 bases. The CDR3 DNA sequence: TGCGCCAGCAGTGAGAAGGGCGGCGGGGCGCAGTATTTT. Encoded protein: CASSEKGGGAQYF.